The sequence of this TCR beta chain was determined in a study of cytomegalovirus exposure and HLA in healthy donors. PCR employed 60 Vbeta and 13 Jbeta primers. This table comes from immunoSEQ multiplex PCR, and its TCRdb copy is limited to in-frame clones, with some not included. Here the sample spans roughly 290,000 clones, about 80% being singletons. Germline values: CDR1 SGHKS, CDR2 YYEKEE (reference sequence). This CDR3 region has 15 residues. Trimming pared 0 bases from V and 7 bases from J, leaving 16 bases between. This clone was picked up one time. The chain has TRBV5-5 and TRBJ1-2, with no clear D. The sequence was obtained from a girl aged 2 to 9 in good health and CMV-seronegative. The specimen was PBMCs. CDR3 sequence: CASSLARPEYGGYTF. Here the CDR3 DNA reads TGTGCCAGCAGCTTGGCACGTCCGGAGTATGGTGGCTACACCTTC. The variable domain in full, completed from reference TRBV5-5 and TRBJ1-2, reads DAGVTQSPTHLIKTRGQQVTLRCSPISGHKSVSWYQQVLGQGPQFIFQYYEKEERGRGNFPDRFSARQFPNYSSELNVNALLLGDSALYLCASSLARPEYGGYTFGSGTRLTVV.